These 10 T cell receptor beta chains were all obtained from the same sample, sequenced in a study of PD-L1 blockade in urothelial cancer. Repertoires were generated with immunoSEQ multiplex PCR, while TCRdb's copy carries only in-frame clones and drops some. Of under 120,000 clones in the sample, 70% to 85% were seen once. Material: PBMCs, obtained around atezolizumab (anti-PD-L1) treatment. All receptors derive from a man aged 50 to 60 with urothelial cancer.

The rearrangement uses TRBV2 and TRBJ1-2, with 8 bases that match TRBD1. The CDR3 spans 13 residues. The germline V gene encodes CDR1 SNHLY and CDR2 FYNNEI. Unmatched junction bases numbered 12, after V lost 10 bases and J lost 8 bases. The CDR3 DNA is TGTGCCACCCCGGACAGGGCCGGGGGGGGCTACACCTTC. Translated, it gives CATPDRAGGGYTF.

This clone was recorded only once. The gene calls are TRBV7-9 and TRBJ1-1, with D hard to call. V lost 1 base to trimming and J lost 3 bases, with 6 bases between them. The CDR3 has 13 residues. Germline CDR1 and CDR2: SEHNR and FQNEAQ (reference sequence). The CDR3 region has the DNA TGTGCCAGCAGCTTAGATTCTTACACTGAAGCTTTCTTT. This sequence encodes CASSLDSYTEAFF. The full variable domain, with the rest looked up from reference TRBV7-9 and TRBJ1-1, is DTGVSQNPRHKITKRGQNVTFRCDPISEHNRLYWYRQTLGQGPEFLTYFQNEAQLEKSRLLSDRFSAERPKGSFSTLEIQRTEQGDSAMYLCASSLDSYTEAFFGQGTRLTVV.

This clone was observed once. The chain recombines TRBV27 with TRBJ2-2, with 14 bases lining up with TRBD2. There are 18 residues in the CDR3. The germline CDR1 and CDR2 sequences are MNHEY and SMNVEV (reference sequence). The junction had 8 bases not matched to a gene; V was cut back by 0 bases and J by 8 bases. For the CDR3, the DNA is TGTGCCAGCAGTTTATCGATGAGGAGGACTAGCGGGAGGGGGGAGCTGTTTTTT. Encoded protein: CASSLSMRRTSGRGELFF.

The rearrangement links TRBV11-2 to TRBJ2-5; perhaps TRBD2 as D (6 bases). Trimming took 2 bases from V and 0 from J, leaving 19 bases between them. The germline CDR1 and CDR2 sequences are SGHAT and FQNNGV. This CDR3 comprises 18 residues. The CDR3 sequence: CASSLFTSLGVYQETQYF. The CDR3 nucleotides read TGTGCCAGCAGCTTATTTACTAGCTTGGGGGTGTACCAAGAGACCCAGTACTTC.

The chain joins TRBV27 to TRBJ1-6; 7 nucleotides agree with TRBD1. The CDR3 runs to 14 residues. V lost 8 bases and J lost 7; bases outside the gene matches: 8. CDR1 MNHEY and CDR2 SMNVEV come from the germline V gene (reference sequence). Here the CDR3 reads CASLRPGGNSPLHF. The CDR3 region has the DNA TGTGCCAGCCTTAGACCAGGGGGGAATTCACCCCTCCACTTT.

This clone has only one observation. In DNA, the CDR3 is TGTGCCAGCAGTAGAGGGACTAGCGGGAGTGGTGAGCAGTTCTTC. Encoded protein: CASSRGTSGSGEQFF. This chain connects TRBV28 to TRBJ2-1; 14 bases match TRBD2. After removal of 5 bases from V and 9 bases from J, the junction contained 6 bases not matched to a gene. This CDR3 region has 15 residues. Germline V gives CDR1 MDHEN, CDR2 SYDVKM. Drawing the rest from reference TRBV28 and TRBJ2-1, the complete variable domain is DVKVTQSSRYLVKRTGEKVFLECVQDMDHENMFWYRQDPGLGLRLIYFSYDVKMKEKGDIPEGYSVSREKKERFSLILESASTNQTSMYLCASSRGTSGSGEQFFGPGTRLTVL.

The chain combines TRBV5-1 with TRBJ2-3, with 10 bases matching TRBD2. The CDR3 length is 16 residues. Germline V gene sequence: CDR1 SGHRS, CDR2 YFSETQ. J gave up 2 bases and V 3 bases, and 6 bases lay outside the gene matches. This CDR3 is CASSSSGSPTTDTQYF. CDR3 DNA sequence: TGCGCCAGCAGCTCTAGCGGGAGCCCTACCACAGATACGCAGTATTTT. Filled out from reference TRBV5-1 and TRBJ2-3, the complete variable domain reads KAGVTQTPRYLIKTRGQQVTLSCSPISGHRSVSWYQQTPGQGLQFLFEYFSETQRNKGNFPGRFSGRQFSNSRSEMNVSTLELGDSALYLCASSSSGSPTTDTQYFGPGTRLTVL.

The chain employs TRBV7-2 and TRBJ2-2, with D hard to call. CDR3 length: 12 amino acids. The germline gives CDR1 SGHTA, CDR2 FQGNSA. Trimming shortened V by 5 bases and J by 7 bases, and 8 bases separated the two germline ends. The CDR3 region is CASSAYGGELFF. The CDR3 nucleotides are TGTGCCAGCAGCGCCTACGGCGGGGAGCTGTTTTTT.

The chain uses TRBV9 and TRBJ2-7; 10 nucleotides match TRBD2. The CDR3 loop spans 16 amino acids. Germline V gene data show CDR1 as SGDLS and CDR2 as YYNGEE. J gave up 0 bases and V 2 bases, and 5 bases lay outside the gene matches. The CDR3 loop is CASSVQAGGSSYEQYF. The CDR3 coding sequence is TGTGCCAGCAGCGTCCAAGCGGGAGGGAGCTCCTACGAGCAGTACTTC.

This clone was seen once. The rearrangement links TRBV27 to TRBJ2-7; tentative D call: TRBD1 (5 bases). The V end lost 2 bases, the J end lost 2 bases, and 13 bases lay between the germline ends. CDR1 MNHEY and CDR2 SMNVEV come from the germline V gene (reference sequence). This CDR3 is built from 15 residues. The CDR3 sequence is CASSLGSPRAYEQYF. CDR3 nucleotides: TGTGCCAGCAGTTTAGGCAGCCCCAGGGCCTACGAGCAGTACTTC.